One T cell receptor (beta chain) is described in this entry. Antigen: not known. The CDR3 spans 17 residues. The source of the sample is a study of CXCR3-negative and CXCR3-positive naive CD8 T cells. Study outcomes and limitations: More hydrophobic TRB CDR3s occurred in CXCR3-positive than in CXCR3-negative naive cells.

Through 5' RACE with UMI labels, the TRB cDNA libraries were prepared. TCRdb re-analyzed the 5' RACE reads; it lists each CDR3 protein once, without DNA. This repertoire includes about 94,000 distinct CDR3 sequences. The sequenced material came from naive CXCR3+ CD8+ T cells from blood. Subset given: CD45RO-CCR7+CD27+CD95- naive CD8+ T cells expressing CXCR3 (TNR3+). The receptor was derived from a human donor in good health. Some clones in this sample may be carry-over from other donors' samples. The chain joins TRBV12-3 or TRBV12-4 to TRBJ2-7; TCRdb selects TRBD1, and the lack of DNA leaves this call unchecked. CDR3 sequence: CASSLGTGSGTTYEQYF.